This T cell receptor (beta chain) was documented in a study of control samples from healthy donors and cancer patients. This table comes from immunoSEQ multiplex PCR, and its TCRdb copy is limited to in-frame clones, with some not included. This sample has roughly 63,000 clones, with more than 85% found just once. In regard to this clone: Other DNA sequences within the sample encode an identical CDR3.

The specimen sequenced was PBMCs. This receptor was obtained from a man aged 40-55 years with colorectal cancer.

The CDR3 is CASSPQGADGYTF. CDR3 sequence (DNA): TGTGCCAGCTCACCGCAGGGGGCTGATGGCTACACCTTC. V and J are TRBV18 and TRBJ1-2, with TRBD1 identical over 8 bases. V was pared by 3 bases and J by 6 bases, with 3 bases of the junction left unmatched. This CDR3 region has 13 residues. Germline V CDR1 and CDR2: KGHSH, LQKENI.